The 14 T cell receptor beta chains below all came from one sample that was sequenced in a study of blood T cell repertoires in COVID-19. Here immunoSEQ multiplex PCR was the method, and the copy in TCRdb shows in-frame clones only, minus some. The sample yields over 150,000 clones, less than 80% seen once. The sample was PBMCs or T cells enriched from blood (not recorded which). The receptors derive from a woman in her seventies in a cohort exposed to, infected with or recovered from COVID-19 (not recorded which).

CDR3 sequence reads: CASSSGAGARTNEKLFF. The CDR3 coding sequence is TGTGCCAGCAGCTCCGGGGCGGGGGCGCGTACTAATGAAAAACTGTTTTTT. This chain uses TRBV5-4 with TRBJ1-4, with D possibly matching TRBD1 (6 bases). Germline V gene lookup returns CDR1 SGHNT and CDR2 YYREEE (reference sequence). The CDR3 spans 17 residues. V lost 3 bases, J lost 2 bases, and 17 bases lay in between.

There are a few counts of this clone. V and J are TRBV9 and TRBJ1-1, with D possibly matching TRBD1 (6 bases). CDR1 SGDLS and CDR2 YYNGEE come from the germline V gene. V gave up 3 bases and J gave up 9 bases, with 21 bases separating them. This CDR3 region has 15 residues. CDR3: CASSGPPGGGGQAFF. CDR3 in DNA: TGTGCCAGCAGCGGCCCCCCGGGCGGGGGCGGCCAAGCTTTCTTT. The full variable domain, completed using reference TRBV9 and TRBJ1-1, is DSGVTQTPKHLITATGQRVTLRCSPRSGDLSVYWYQQSLDQGLQFLIQYYNGEERAKGNILERFSAQQFPDLHSELNLSSLELGDSALYFCASSGPPGGGGQAFFGQGTRLTVV.

The rearrangement joins TRBV7-2 to TRBJ2-5; D is undetermined. V lost 2 bases to trimming and J lost 0 bases, with 7 bases between them. The CDR3 has 14 amino acids. Germline CDR1 and CDR2: SGHTA and FQGNSA. The CDR3 region has the DNA TGTGCCAGCAGCTTACACAGTCACCAAGAGACCCAGTACTTC. Translated, it gives CASSLHSHQETQYF.

In this sample, this clone turned up a few times. This chain uses TRBV27 with TRBJ2-3; D is uncertain. CDR3 size: 13 residues. CDR1 and CDR2 (germline): MNHEY, SMNVEV (reference sequence). V lost 2 bases to trimming and J lost 2 bases, with 5 bases between them. CDR3 loop: CASSLPYTDTQYF. In nucleotides, the CDR3 is TGTGCCAGCAGTTTACCCTACACAGATACGCAGTATTTT.

The chain uses TRBV7-8 and TRBJ2-7; 7 positions match TRBD2. Germline CDR1 reads SGHVS; CDR2 reads FQNEAQ. The junction had 5 bases not matched to a gene; V was cut back by 4 bases and J by 2 bases. The CDR3 is 14 residues long. This chain's CDR3 is CASSSRLAAYEQYF. The CDR3 DNA reads as TGTGCCAGCAGCTCCCGACTAGCTGCCTACGAGCAGTACTTC.

This rearrangement joins TRBV5-6 to TRBJ2-7; TRBD2 aligns across 15 bases. The CDR3 sequence is 17 residues long. Per germline, CDR1 SGHDT and CDR2 YYEEEE. Germline trimming cut 2 bases from V and 1 base from J; bases unmatched to any gene: 4. The CDR3 region is CASSFAGTSGRSYEQYF. In DNA, the CDR3 is TGTGCCAGCAGCTTCGCCGGGACTAGCGGGAGGTCCTACGAGCAGTACTTC.

J is TRBJ2-1 and V is TRBV3-1 (or the pseudogene TRBV3-2), with TRBD2 identical over 7 bases. The CDR3 is 14 residues long. The germline V gene has CDR1 LGHDT and CDR2 YNNKEL (reference sequence). The V and J ends lost 9 bases and 3 bases, in that order; junction bases with no gene match: 8. The CDR3 here is CASATSMGYNEQFF. CDR3 bases: TGTGCCAGTGCGACTAGCATGGGCTACAATGAGCAGTTCTTC.

The CDR3 is CASSRTGGVNEKLFF. CDR3 bases: TGTGCCAGCTCGCGGACAGGGGGCGTCAATGAAAAACTGTTTTTT. The J gene is TRBJ1-4, the V gene TRBV18; 11 bases line up with TRBD1. The CDR3 length is 15 residues. J lost 5 bases, V lost 6 bases, and 5 bases had no gene match. In germline, CDR1 is KGHSH, CDR2 LQKENI.

The chain joins TRBV12-3 or TRBV12-4 to TRBJ1-2; D might be TRBD1 (5 bases). V was trimmed by 0 bases and J by 8 bases, leaving 7 bases between them. The CDR3 has 12 residues. In DNA, the CDR3 is TGTGCCAGCAGTTTAGCCCAGGGCGGCTACACCTTC. Residues: CASSLAQGGYTF.

The chain has TRBV6-5 and TRBJ1-2, with 12 nucleotides matching TRBD1. V shed 7 bases, J shed 2 bases, and the junction held 5 bases outside the gene matches. Germline CDR1 is MNHEY and CDR2 is SVGAGI. This CDR3 region has 15 residues. The CDR3 loop reads CASIPGTGGNYGYTF. In DNA, the CDR3 is TGTGCCAGCATTCCCGGGACAGGGGGCAACTATGGCTACACCTTC.

The chain combines TRBV28 with TRBJ2-1; D unresolved. CDR1 is MDHEN, CDR2 SYDVKM, per germline. The CDR3 consists of 12 residues. V lost 6 bases to trimming and J lost 2 bases, with 5 bases between them. The CDR3 DNA reads TGTGCCAGCAGGGGCACCTACAATGAGCAGTTCTTC. The encoded protein is CASRGTYNEQFF.

The chain recombines TRBV11-3 with TRBJ2-1; TRBD1 matches at 10 bases. Germline trimming cut 2 bases from V and 11 bases from J; bases unmatched to any gene: 15. The CDR3 covers 17 residues. CDR1 is SGHNT and CDR2 is YENEEA in the germline V gene. In DNA form, the CDR3 reads TGTGCCAGCAGCTTAAATGTGTACCGGACAGGGGGGATCCAGCAGTTCTTC. Translation: CASSLNVYRTGGIQQFF.

V usage is TRBV18 and J usage is TRBJ2-1; 7 positions agree with TRBD1. Germline trimming cut 3 bases from V and 12 bases from J; bases unmatched to any gene: 20. This CDR3 region has 17 residues. Looked up from germline, CDR1 is KGHSH and CDR2 is LQKENI. CDR3 sequence: CASSPQTGTVGWLWQFF. The CDR3 DNA is TGTGCCAGCTCACCCCAAACAGGGACAGTTGGGTGGCTTTGGCAGTTCTTC.

This rearrangement joins TRBV18 to TRBJ1-1; D might be TRBD1 (6 bases). This CDR3 spans 15 amino acids. Trimming removed 1 base at V and 4 bases at J, with 13 bases between. The germline CDR1 and CDR2 sequences are KGHSH and LQKENI. In nucleotides, the CDR3 is TGTGCCAGCTCACCACTCCAGGGGCGCGGCACTGAAGCTTTCTTT. This gives the protein CASSPLQGRGTEAFF.